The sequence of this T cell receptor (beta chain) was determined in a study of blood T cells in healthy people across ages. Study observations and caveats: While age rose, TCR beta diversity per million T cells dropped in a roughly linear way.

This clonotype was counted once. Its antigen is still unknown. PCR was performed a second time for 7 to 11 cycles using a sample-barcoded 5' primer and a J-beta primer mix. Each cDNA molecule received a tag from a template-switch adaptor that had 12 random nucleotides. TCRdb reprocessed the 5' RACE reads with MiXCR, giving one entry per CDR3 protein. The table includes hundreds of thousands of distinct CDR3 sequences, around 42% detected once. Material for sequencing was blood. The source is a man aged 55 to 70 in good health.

CDR3 sequence: CASAGGRVDTQYF. The CDR3 region has the DNA TGTGCTAGTGCGGGGGGCCGGGTAGATACGCAGTATTTT. V and J are TRBV12-5 and TRBJ2-3; D possibly corresponds to TRBD2 (7 bases). The germline V gene has CDR1 LGHNT and CDR2 FRNRAP. This CDR3 is built from 13 residues. The ends were cut back, 7 bases at V and 5 bases at J, with 13 bases in the middle.